The following is a T cell receptor (beta chain) sequence with its context. The data stem from a study of T cell changes during pregnancy in multiple sclerosis. Between the trimmed V and J ends, which lost 3 bases and 6 bases, there was a span of 16 bases. Germline-derived CDR1 and CDR2 are SQVTM and ANQGSEA. The CDR3 length is 14 residues. Clones were read by immunoSEQ multiplex PCR, and TCRdb kept only the in-frame ones, dropping some. The sample lists 23,000 or so clones, 86% occurring once. This receptor was identified in a female donor in good health, enrolled as a control in a pregnancy study. This specimen was CD8+ T cells from peripheral blood mononuclear cells, taken in the first trimester of pregnancy. V is TRBV29-1 and J is TRBJ2-3; weak D call: TRBD2 (6 bases). The CDR3 sequence: CSVDGLPAGDTQYF. DNA for the CDR3: TGCAGCGTTGACGGTCTCCCCGCGGGGGATACGCAGTATTTT.